A single sample gave rise to the 21 T cell receptor beta chains below, sequenced in a study of T cell changes during pregnancy in multiple sclerosis. Profiled with immunoSEQ multiplex PCR; TCRdb holds only in-frame clones, not every one. The repertoire has tens of thousands of clones, roughly 92% of them found once; the top ten carry 4.5% to 6.5%. The source material was CD8+ T cells from peripheral blood mononuclear cells, sampled before pregnancy. The receptors stem from a female donor with multiple sclerosis, enrolled in a pregnancy study.

The rearrangement links TRBV10-3 to TRBJ2-7; 7 bases align to TRBD1. Looked up from germline, CDR1 is ENHRY and CDR2 is SYGVKD. Trimming at V came to 4 bases and at J to 2 bases, leaving 2 bases not matched to a gene. There are 13 residues in the CDR3. The CDR3 sequence: CAISGDSAYEQYF. For the CDR3, the DNA is TGTGCCATCAGTGGGGACAGTGCCTACGAGCAGTACTTC.

This clone has a handful of counts. The chain couples TRBV6-1 to TRBJ1-5; 7 bases fit TRBD1. V was clipped by 4 bases and J by 7 bases; unmatched bases: 7. Germline V CDR1 and CDR2: MNHNS, SASEGT. CDR3 size: 14 residues. This CDR3 reads CASSGGGVSQPQHF. The CDR3 DNA reads as TGTGCCAGCAGTGGAGGGGGCGTCAGCCAGCCCCAGCATTTT.

V gene TRBV4-1 combines with J gene TRBJ1-1, with D hard to call. Germline values: CDR1 MGHRA, CDR2 YSYEKL. The V end was cut by 1 base, the J end by 1 base, with 7 bases between. The CDR3 is 14 residues long. The CDR3 loop reads CASSQAWANTEAFF. In DNA, the CDR3 is TGCGCCAGCAGCCAAGCATGGGCGAACACTGAAGCTTTCTTT.

The chain joins TRBV27 to TRBJ2-7, with D maybe TRBD2 (5 bases). Germline V gene data show CDR1 as MNHEY and CDR2 as SMNVEV (reference sequence). Trimming took off 4 bases at V and 3 bases at J, with 13 bases between the two ends. The CDR3 consists of 14 residues. As DNA, the CDR3 is TGTGCCAGCAGTTATGAGGGAATCGGCTACGAGCAGTACTTC. Its protein is CASSYEGIGYEQYF.

This rearrangement joins TRBV27 to TRBJ1-5; 12 nucleotides match TRBD1. CDR1 and CDR2 from the germline V gene are MNHEY and SMNVEV (reference sequence). V was clipped by 4 bases and J by 0 bases; unmatched bases: 4. The CDR3 runs 17 residues. CDR3: CASSSGQGAYSNQPQHF. The CDR3 coding sequence is TGTGCCAGCAGTTCGGGACAGGGGGCATATAGCAATCAGCCCCAGCATTTT.

The genes are TRBV7-2 and TRBJ2-7, with 11 nucleotides matching TRBD1. The germline CDR1 and CDR2 sequences are SGHTA and FQGNSA. V gave up 5 bases and J gave up 6 bases; unmatched junction bases: 6. CDR3 length equals 14 residues. Here the CDR3 DNA reads TGTGCCAGCAGCCAGGACAGGGGGCCCCTCGAGCAGTACTTC. The encoded protein is CASSQDRGPLEQYF.

The chain joins TRBV19 to TRBJ2-3, with D perhaps matching TRBD2 (6 bases). Trimming took 5 bases from V and 0 from J, leaving 9 bases between them. The germline CDR1 and CDR2 sequences are LNHDA and SQIVND (reference sequence). There are 14 residues in the CDR3. CDR3 nucleotide sequence: TGTGCCAGTAGTTTCCGGGGGAGCACAGATACGCAGTATTTT. Its protein is CASSFRGSTDTQYF.

This clone occurred once. The V call is TRBV2, the J call TRBJ2-5, with TRBD2 matching over 14 bases. The CDR3 has 19 amino acids. The V and J ends lost 6 bases and 0 bases, in that order; junction bases with no gene match: 12. Germline V gene lookup returns CDR1 SNHLY and CDR2 FYNNEI. The CDR3 sequence: CASSDTGTSGGPYQETQYF. CDR3 DNA: TGTGCCAGCAGCGACACCGGGACTAGCGGGGGCCCCTACCAAGAGACCCAGTACTTC. Combining the CDR3 with reference TRBV2 and TRBJ2-5 gives the whole variable domain EPEVTQTPSHQVTQMGQEVILRCVPISNHLYFYWYRQILGQKVEFLVSFYNNEISEKSEIFDDQFSVERPDGSNFTLKIRSTKLEDSAMYFCASSDTGTSGGPYQETQYFGPGTRLLVL.

The chain links TRBV4-1 to TRBJ2-7; TRBD1 matches at 8 bases. Germline CDR1 and CDR2: MGHRA and YSYEKL. This CDR3 contains 14 residues. Losses at the gene ends were 4 bases for V and 6 bases for J; bases not matched to a gene: 8. This CDR3 reads CASSPDRELREQYF. In DNA, the CDR3 is TGCGCCAGCAGCCCGGACAGGGAACTCCGCGAGCAGTACTTC.

The chain carries TRBV27 and TRBJ2-5, with TRBD1 matching 8 bases. Looked up from germline, CDR1 is MNHEY and CDR2 is SMNVEV (reference sequence). There are 18 residues in the CDR3. With V trimmed by 6 bases and J by 5 bases, 20 bases remained unmatched. CDR3 sequence: CASSPSPGQGTSTETQYF. The CDR3 nucleotides read TGTGCCAGCAGCCCCAGTCCCGGACAGGGAACGTCGACGGAGACCCAGTACTTC.

This chain uses TRBV9 with TRBJ2-1; 8 bases agree with TRBD2. The length of the CDR3 is 15 residues. V trimming: 3 bases; J trimming: 7 bases; junction bases outside the gene matches: 9. The germline gives CDR1 SGDLS, CDR2 YYNGEE. The CDR3 loop reads CASSALIAGSNEQFF. The CDR3 DNA sequence: TGTGCCAGCAGCGCACTGATAGCGGGAAGTAATGAGCAGTTCTTC.

This CDR3 is CASSLVLGNNEQFF. The CDR3 DNA is TGTGCCAGCAGCTTAGTCCTAGGAAACAATGAGCAGTTCTTC. This chain connects TRBV7-6 to TRBJ2-1; unclear D gene. This CDR3 region has 14 residues. Trimming shortened V by 1 base and J by 5 bases, and 9 bases separated the two germline ends. CDR1 and CDR2 (germline): SGHVS, FNYEAQ. Full variable domain (outside the CDR3, taken from reference TRBV7-6 and TRBJ2-1): GAGVSQSPRYKVTKRGQDVALRCDPISGHVSLYWYRQALGQGPEFLTYFNYEAQQDKSGLPNDRFSAERPEGSISTLTIQRTEQRDSAMYRCASSLVLGNNEQFFGPGTRLTVL.

CDR3 DNA: TGTGCCAGTAGTACCGGACTGCGAAATGAGCAGTTCTTC. As protein: CASSTGLRNEQFF. The chain joins TRBV19 to TRBJ2-1, with a weak D call TRBD2 (5 bases). This CDR3 comprises 13 residues. V was shortened by 4 bases and J by 7 bases, with 11 bases between the two germline ends. Germline CDR1 and CDR2: LNHDA and SQIVND (reference sequence). Full variable domain (outside the CDR3, taken from reference TRBV19 and TRBJ2-1): DGGITQSPKYLFRKEGQNVTLSCEQNLNHDAMYWYRQDPGQGLRLIYYSQIVNDFQKGDIAEGYSVSREKKESFPLTVTSAQKNPTAFYLCASSTGLRNEQFFGPGTRLTVL.

V usage is TRBV27 and J usage is TRBJ1-3; tentative D call: TRBD1 (5 bases). V was shortened by 6 bases and J by 0 bases, with 9 bases between the two germline ends. Germline V gene sequence: CDR1 MNHEY, CDR2 SMNVEV (reference sequence). The CDR3 sequence is 14 residues long. The CDR3 reads CASRQGISGNTIYF. CDR3 coding DNA: TGTGCCAGCAGGCAGGGCATCTCTGGAAACACCATATATTTT.

This clone is medium-sized in the sample. The chain carries TRBV28 and TRBJ1-1; D not resolved. The V end lost 3 bases, the J end lost 1 base, and 15 bases lay between the germline ends. CDR3 length: 16 residues. CDR1 and CDR2 from the germline V gene are MDHEN and SYDVKM. The CDR3 loop reads CASSFIPDITNTEAFF. The CDR3 region has the DNA TGTGCCAGCAGTTTTATTCCCGACATTACGAACACTGAAGCTTTCTTT.

The chain recombines TRBV10-3 with TRBJ2-2; possibly TRBD1 for D (6 bases). The germline CDR1 and CDR2 sequences are ENHRY and SYGVKD. The CDR3 contains 20 residues. Trimming removed 2 bases from V and 3 bases from J, with 25 bases in between. CDR3 region: CAISEVNRDIFPRDTGELFF. In DNA form, the CDR3 reads TGTGCCATCAGTGAGGTCAACCGGGACATCTTCCCCCGAGACACCGGGGAGCTGTTTTTT.

This clone was counted only a few times. This sequence joins TRBV9 and TRBJ2-1; D gene ambiguous. The CDR3 has 15 residues. Per the germline V gene, CDR1 is SGDLS and CDR2 is YYNGEE. Trimming stripped 2 bases from V and 0 bases from J, with 9 bases between. The CDR3 spells CASSVSRSSYNEQFF. The CDR3 nucleotides are TGTGCCAGCAGCGTGAGTCGTAGCTCCTACAATGAGCAGTTCTTC.

V usage is TRBV13 and J usage is TRBJ2-1, with D possibly matching TRBD2 (6 bases). Germline CDR1 PRHDT, CDR2 FYEKMQ (reference sequence). Trimming took off 4 bases at V and 6 bases at J, with 13 bases between the two ends. The CDR3 length is 14 residues. The CDR3: CASSSGDFFNEQFF. CDR3 nucleotides: TGTGCCAGCAGCTCGGGGGACTTCTTCAATGAGCAGTTCTTC.

The chain has TRBV27 and TRBJ2-3; D might be TRBD1 (6 bases). CDR1 is MNHEY and CDR2 is SMNVEV in the germline V gene (reference sequence). The CDR3 has 17 amino acids. V was pared by 6 bases and J by 6 bases, with 25 bases between. The CDR3 DNA reads TGTGCCAGCAGGACCTCCAGACAGGCTACATTTGTGGATACGCAGTATTTT. Its translation: CASRTSRQATFVDTQYF.

This sequence joins TRBV28 and TRBJ1-2; D may be TRBD1 (5 bases). Germline CDR1 reads MDHEN; CDR2 reads SYDVKM. Trimming took 6 bases from V and 0 from J, leaving 11 bases between them. The CDR3 is 14 amino acids. CDR3 in amino acids: CASSPDRANYGYTF. In nucleotides, the CDR3 is TGTGCCAGCAGCCCTGACAGAGCTAACTATGGCTACACCTTC.

The gene calls are TRBV27 and TRBJ2-1, with 7 bases lining up with TRBD2. The CDR3 is made up of 14 amino acids. Germline CDR1 reads MNHEY; CDR2 reads SMNVEV (reference sequence). Germline trimming cut 10 bases from V and 1 base from J; bases unmatched to any gene: 7. This CDR3 reads CATGGSGSYNEQFF. The CDR3 bases are TGTGCCACCGGCGGGAGTGGGTCCTACAATGAGCAGTTCTTC.